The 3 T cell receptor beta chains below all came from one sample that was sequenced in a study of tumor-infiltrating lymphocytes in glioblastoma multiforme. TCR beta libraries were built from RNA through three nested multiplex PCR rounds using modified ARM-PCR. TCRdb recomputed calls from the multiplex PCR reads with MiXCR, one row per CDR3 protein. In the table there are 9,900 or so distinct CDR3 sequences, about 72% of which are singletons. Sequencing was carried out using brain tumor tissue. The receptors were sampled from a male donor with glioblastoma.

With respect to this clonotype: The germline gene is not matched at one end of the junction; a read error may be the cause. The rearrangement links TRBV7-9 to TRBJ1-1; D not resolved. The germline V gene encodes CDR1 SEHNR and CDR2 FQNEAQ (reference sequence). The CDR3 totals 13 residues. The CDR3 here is CAISFQMNTEALF. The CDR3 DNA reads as TGTGCCATCAGCTTCCAAATGAACACCGAAGCTCTCTTT.

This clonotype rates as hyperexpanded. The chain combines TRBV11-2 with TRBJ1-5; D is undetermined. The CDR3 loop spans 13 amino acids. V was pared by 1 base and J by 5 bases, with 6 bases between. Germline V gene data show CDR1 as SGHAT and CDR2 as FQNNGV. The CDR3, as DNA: TGTGCCAGCAGCTTAGTAGAGGATCAGCCCCAGCATTTT. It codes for CASSLVEDQPQHF.

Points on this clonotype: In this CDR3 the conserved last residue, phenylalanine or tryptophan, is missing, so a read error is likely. CDR3 residues: CASTIVGGNEQFV. CDR3 in DNA: TGTGCCAGTACTATAGTTGGGGGCAATGAGCAGTTCGTC. The chain joins TRBV11-2 to TRBJ2-1; D tentatively reads TRBD1 or TRBD2 (5 bases each). Germline CDR1 and CDR2: SGHAT and FQNNGV. The germline V and J ends were trimmed by 9 bases and 6 bases, with 15 bases remaining between them. The CDR3 covers 13 residues.